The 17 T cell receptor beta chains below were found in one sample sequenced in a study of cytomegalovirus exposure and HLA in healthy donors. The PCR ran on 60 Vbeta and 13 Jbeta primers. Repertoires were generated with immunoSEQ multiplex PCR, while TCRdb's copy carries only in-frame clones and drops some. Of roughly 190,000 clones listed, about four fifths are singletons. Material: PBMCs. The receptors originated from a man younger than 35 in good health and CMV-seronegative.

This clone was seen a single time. For the CDR3, the DNA is TGTGCCAGTAGTATCCCGACAGGGGGCTTAACTGGGGCCAACGTCCTGACTTTC. Encoded protein: CASSIPTGGLTGANVLTF. The genes are TRBV19 and TRBJ2-6; 10 bases line up with TRBD1. The germline gives CDR1 LNHDA, CDR2 SQIVND (reference sequence). After removal of 3 bases from V and 2 bases from J, the junction contained 7 bases not matched to a gene. This CDR3 comprises 18 residues. Full variable domain (outside the CDR3, taken from reference TRBV19 and TRBJ2-6): DGGITQSPKYLFRKEGQNVTLSCEQNLNHDAMYWYRQDPGQGLRLIYYSQIVNDFQKGDIAEGYSVSREKKESFPLTVTSAQKNPTAFYLCASSIPTGGLTGANVLTFGAGSRLTVL.

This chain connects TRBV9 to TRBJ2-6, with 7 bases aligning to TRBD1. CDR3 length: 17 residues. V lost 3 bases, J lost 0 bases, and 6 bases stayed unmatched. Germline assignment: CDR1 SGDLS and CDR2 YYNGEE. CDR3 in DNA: TGTGCCAGCAGCGCCAGACAGGGAACCTCTGGGGCCAACGTCCTGACTTTC. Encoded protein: CASSARQGTSGANVLTF.

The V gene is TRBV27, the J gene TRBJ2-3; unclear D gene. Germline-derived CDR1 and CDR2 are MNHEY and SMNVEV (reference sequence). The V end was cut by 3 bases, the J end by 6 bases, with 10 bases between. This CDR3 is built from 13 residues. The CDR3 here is CASSFDLGDTQYF. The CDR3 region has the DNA TGTGCCAGCAGTTTCGACCTCGGGGATACGCAGTATTTT.

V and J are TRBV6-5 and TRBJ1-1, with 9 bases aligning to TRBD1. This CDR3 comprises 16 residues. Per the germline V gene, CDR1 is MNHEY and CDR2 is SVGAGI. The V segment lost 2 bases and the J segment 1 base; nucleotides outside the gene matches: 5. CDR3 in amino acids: CASSYDRGGWNTEAFF. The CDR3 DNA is TGTGCCAGCAGTTACGACAGGGGGGGATGGAACACTGAAGCTTTCTTT.

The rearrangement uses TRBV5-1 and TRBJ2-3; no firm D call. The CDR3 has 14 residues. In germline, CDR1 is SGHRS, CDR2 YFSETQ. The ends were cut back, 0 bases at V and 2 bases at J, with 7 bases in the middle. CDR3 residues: CASSLVQYTDTQYF. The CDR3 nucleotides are TGCGCCAGCAGCTTGGTTCAGTACACAGATACGCAGTATTTT. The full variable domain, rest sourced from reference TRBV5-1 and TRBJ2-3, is KAGVTQTPRYLIKTRGQQVTLSCSPISGHRSVSWYQQTPGQGLQFLFEYFSETQRNKGNFPGRFSGRQFSNSRSEMNVSTLELGDSALYLCASSLVQYTDTQYFGPGTRLTVL.

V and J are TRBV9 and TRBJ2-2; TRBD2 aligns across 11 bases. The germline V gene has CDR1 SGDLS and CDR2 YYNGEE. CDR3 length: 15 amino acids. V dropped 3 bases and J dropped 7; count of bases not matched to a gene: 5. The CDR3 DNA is TGTGCCAGCAGCGGTAGCGGGGGGGCTGGCGGGGAGCTGTTTTTT. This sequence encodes CASSGSGGAGGELFF.

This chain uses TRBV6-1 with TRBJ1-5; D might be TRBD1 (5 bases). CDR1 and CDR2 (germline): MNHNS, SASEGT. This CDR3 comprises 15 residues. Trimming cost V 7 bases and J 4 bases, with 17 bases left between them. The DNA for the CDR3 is TGTGCCAGCAAAGCAGGGTCTGGGGAAAATCAGCCCCAGCATTTT. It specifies CASKAGSGENQPQHF.

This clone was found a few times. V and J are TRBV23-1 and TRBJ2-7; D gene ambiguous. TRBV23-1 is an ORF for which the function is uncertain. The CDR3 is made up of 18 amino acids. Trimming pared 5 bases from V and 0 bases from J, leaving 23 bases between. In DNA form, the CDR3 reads TGCGCCAGCAGTGTACTTGAGCATCGGGTCCCAAGCTCCTACGAGCAGTACTTC. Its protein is CASSVLEHRVPSSYEQYF.

The CDR3 DNA sequence: TGTGCCATCAAACCCTTCCTCGGTTCCAAGCCCATCGATGAGCAGTTCTTC. Amino acids: CAIKPFLGSKPIDEQFF. The chain uses TRBV10-3 and TRBJ2-1; D call uncertain. The germline CDR1 and CDR2 sequences are ENHRY and SYGVKD. This CDR3 is built from 17 residues. V was cut by 7 bases and J by 8 bases, with 27 bases left in between.

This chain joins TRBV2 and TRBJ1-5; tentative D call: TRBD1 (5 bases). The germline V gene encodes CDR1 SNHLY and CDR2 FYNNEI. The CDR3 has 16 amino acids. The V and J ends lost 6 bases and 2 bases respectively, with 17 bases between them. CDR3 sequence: CASSWWGGRGNQPQHF. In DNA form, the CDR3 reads TGTGCCAGCAGCTGGTGGGGGGGAAGGGGCAATCAGCCCCAGCATTTT. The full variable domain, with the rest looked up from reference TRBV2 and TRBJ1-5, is EPEVTQTPSHQVTQMGQEVILRCVPISNHLYFYWYRQILGQKVEFLVSFYNNEISEKSEIFDDQFSVERPDGSNFTLKIRSTKLEDSAMYFCASSWWGGRGNQPQHFGDGTRLSIL.

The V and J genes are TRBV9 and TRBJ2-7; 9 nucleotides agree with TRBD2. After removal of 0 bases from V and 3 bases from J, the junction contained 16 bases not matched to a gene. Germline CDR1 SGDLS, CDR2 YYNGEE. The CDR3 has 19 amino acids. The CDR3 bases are TGTGCCAGCAGCGTAGGGGTTAGTCTAAGCGGGAGGTTGGTCTACGAGCAGTACTTC. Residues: CASSVGVSLSGRLVYEQYF.

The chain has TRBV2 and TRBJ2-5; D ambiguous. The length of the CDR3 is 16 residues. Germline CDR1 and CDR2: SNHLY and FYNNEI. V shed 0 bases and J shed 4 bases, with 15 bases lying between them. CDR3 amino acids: CASSEARRGLGETQYF. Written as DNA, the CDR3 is TGTGCCAGCAGTGAAGCGCGTCGCGGTTTGGGAGAGACCCAGTACTTC.

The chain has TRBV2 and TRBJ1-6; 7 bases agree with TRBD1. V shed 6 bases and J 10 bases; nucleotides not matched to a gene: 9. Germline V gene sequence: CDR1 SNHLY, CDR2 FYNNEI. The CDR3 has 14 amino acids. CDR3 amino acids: CASRARTGGSPLHF. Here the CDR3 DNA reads TGTGCCAGCAGAGCCCGGACAGGTGGCTCACCCCTCCACTTT.

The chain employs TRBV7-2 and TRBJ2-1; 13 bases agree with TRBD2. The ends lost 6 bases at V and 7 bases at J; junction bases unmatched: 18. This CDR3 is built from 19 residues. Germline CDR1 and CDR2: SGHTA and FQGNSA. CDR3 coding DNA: TGTGCCAGCAGTCACAGCTACACTAGCGGGAGGGCCTTGGGGAATGAGCAGTTCTTC. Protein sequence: CASSHSYTSGRALGNEQFF.

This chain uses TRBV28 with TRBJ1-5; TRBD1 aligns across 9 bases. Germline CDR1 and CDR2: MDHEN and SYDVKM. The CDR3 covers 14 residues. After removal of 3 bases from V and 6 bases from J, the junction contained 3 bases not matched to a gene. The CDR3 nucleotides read TGTGCCAGCAGTTTGATGACAGGGGGTCAGCCCCAGCATTTT. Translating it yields CASSLMTGGQPQHF.

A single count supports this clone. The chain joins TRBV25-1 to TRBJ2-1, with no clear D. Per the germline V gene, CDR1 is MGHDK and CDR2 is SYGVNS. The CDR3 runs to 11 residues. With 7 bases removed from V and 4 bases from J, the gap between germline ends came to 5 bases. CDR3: CASTSYNEQFF. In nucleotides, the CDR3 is TGTGCCAGCACCTCTTACAATGAGCAGTTCTTC.

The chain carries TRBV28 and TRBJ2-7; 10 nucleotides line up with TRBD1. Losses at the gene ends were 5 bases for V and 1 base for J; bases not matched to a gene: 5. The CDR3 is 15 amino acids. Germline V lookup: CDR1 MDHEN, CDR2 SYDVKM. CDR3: CASSLPGQGSYEQYF. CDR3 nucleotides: TGTGCCAGCAGTCTACCGGGACAGGGGTCCTACGAGCAGTACTTC.